This T cell receptor beta chain was identified during a study of blood T cells in healthy people across ages. Next came a second PCR, run for about 7 to 12 cycles, which used a sample-barcoded 5' primer along with a J-beta primer mix. Using its own MiXCR run on the 5' RACE reads, TCRdb lists one record per CDR3 protein. Of around 1,900,000 distinct CDR3 sequences in the sample, 35% to 50% are singletons; the top ten hold more than 20%. V was clipped by 4 bases and J by 13 bases, with 14 bases between them. The CDR3 has 11 residues. Germline-derived CDR1 and CDR2 are SQVTM and ANQGSEA. A few counts support this clonotype.

The sequencing sample was made of blood. The gene calls are TRBV29-1 and TRBJ2-1; D possibly matches TRBD1 or TRBD2 (5 bases each). This clonotype was obtained from a human donor in good health. CDR3 sequence (DNA): TGCAGCGTTGGGGGGACCAGGGAACAGTTCTTC. Translated, it gives CSVGGTREQFF.